The clone carrying this T cell receptor beta chain has ten or more counts. Its antigen is unknown. Trimming pared 2 bases from V and 2 bases from J, leaving 9 bases between. The CDR3 totals 14 residues. From germline, CDR1 is SGHDN and CDR2 FVKESK. The time point here: newly diagnosed GD, antithyroid drugs for less than 3 months. The TCR library used RNA extracted from PBMCs. A blood draw put 8.5 to 10 milliliters of peripheral blood into EDTA tubes. The sample comes from a study of regulatory T cells in long-lasting Graves disease. Broader study findings: The small sample size may have reduced accuracy.

Arm-PCR of CDR3 regions and iRepertoire HTBI primers were the basis on which TCR beta libraries were built. TCRdb ran MiXCR on the multiplex PCR reads and lists one entry per CDR3 protein. The repertoire has approximately 250,000 distinct CDR3 sequences, around 19% of them found once; the top ten carry 22%. The source of this sequence is a female donor with Graves disease. Sequences were derived from peripheral blood mononuclear cells (PBMCs), sampled at new diagnosis, from a patient treated with antithyroid drugs. The rearrangement joins TRBV14 to TRBJ2-5; D unresolved. The CDR3 here is CASSQLEYQETQYF. The DNA of the CDR3 is TGTGCCAGCAGCCAACTAGAATATCAAGAGACCCAGTACTTC.